This T cell receptor (beta chain) was recorded in a study of blood T cells in healthy people across ages. Overall study results and limits: CMV status of donors was not determined, possibly confounding expanded clonotype changes.

Germline V CDR1 and CDR2: PRHDT, FYEKMQ (reference sequence). The CDR3 sequence is 16 residues long. J was trimmed by 2 bases and V by 3 bases; bases with no gene match: 3. Combining a sample-barcoded 5' primer with a J-beta primer mix, a second PCR ran for about 6 to 11 cycles. TCRdb re-derived calls from the 5' RACE reads in MiXCR, one entry per CDR3 protein. This sample has roughly 800,000 distinct CDR3 sequences; more than 20% occur once, and the top ten carry 3% to 4.5%. To note about this clonotype: Its antigen remains unknown.

The same sample was also studied in work on T cells of mothers and their children.

The genes are TRBV13 and TRBJ2-1; 11 bases map to TRBD2. The source is a boy aged 10-17 years in good health. The sequenced material came from blood. DNA for the CDR3: TGTGCCAGCAGCTTGATGACTAGCGGGGCCTACAATGAGCAGTTCTTC. Residues: CASSLMTSGAYNEQFF.